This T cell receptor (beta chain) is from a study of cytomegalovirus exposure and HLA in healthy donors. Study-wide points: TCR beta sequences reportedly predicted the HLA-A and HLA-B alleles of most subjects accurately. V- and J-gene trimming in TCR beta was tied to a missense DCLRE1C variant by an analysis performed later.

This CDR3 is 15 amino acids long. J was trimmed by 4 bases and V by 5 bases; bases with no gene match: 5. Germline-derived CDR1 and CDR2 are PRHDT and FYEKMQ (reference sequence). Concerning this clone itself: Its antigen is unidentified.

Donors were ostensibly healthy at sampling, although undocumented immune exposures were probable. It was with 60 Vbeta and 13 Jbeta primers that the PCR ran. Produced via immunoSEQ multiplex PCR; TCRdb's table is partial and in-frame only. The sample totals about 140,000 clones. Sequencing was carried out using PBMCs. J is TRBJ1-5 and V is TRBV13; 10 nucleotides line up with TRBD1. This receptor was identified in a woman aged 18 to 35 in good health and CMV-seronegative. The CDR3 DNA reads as TGTGCCAGCAGCAGAGGACAGGGGGGGAATCAGCCCCAGCATTTT. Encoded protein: CASSRGQGGNQPQHF.